What follows is one T cell receptor (beta chain) and its context. This receptor's antigen is unknown. Nothing much larger sits one base from this clone, and base qualities are not available. This specimen belongs to a study of T-cell reconstitution after alpha-beta-depleted transplantation in children (dated by TCRdb to between 2015 and 2016). Broadly, across the study: Using TCR repertoire profiling, the study quantitatively followed how T-cell immune reconstitution unfolded in children after TCRalphabeta/CD19-depleted allogeneic hematopoietic cell transplantation. Study-level results and caveats: The frequencies of hyperexpanded clones fell over the following months, and after one year, T-cell counts and TCRbeta diversity were mostly attributed to newly produced T cells. About two months after transplant, the apparently early recovery of alphabetaT-cell counts reportedly depended on just several hundred clones that had expanded rapidly and came from non-depleted graft cells. In some patients, the high TCRbeta diversity seen at day 60 was put down to recipient T cells and intrathymic progenitors that had survived conditioning.

What this sample's treatment or condition label stands for: allogeneic hematopoietic cell transplantation with graft depleted of TCRalphabeta T cells and CD19 B cells. Transplant recipients were children who received TCRalphabeta/CD19-depleted allogeneic hematopoietic cell grafts. Libraries were prepared through PCR. The sequencer was an Illumina HiSeq 2500. TCR library preparation used molecular barcoding, with unique molecular identifiers applied to normalize quantification of the TCRbeta repertoire. TCRdb cleaned the public reads at Q25 with fastp, built clones with MiXCR and kept in-frame beta chains. Each entry is one CDR3 protein sequence, shown with its most common DNA and genes. A total of around 490,000 distinct CDR3 sequences appear in this sample, roughly an eighth of them only once. The biggest ten clones account for less than 15% of the sample. This receptor was obtained from a female patient aged 2-10 years who had a stem cell transplant for aplastic anemia, so the T cells may come from the graft donor. The material was PBMCs, mostly from graft donor cells, obtained 180 days after TCRalphabeta/CD19-depleted stem cell transplant.

The encoded CDR3 is CASSFRQGPPSTGELFF. In nucleotides, the sequence is TGCGCCAGCAGCTTCAGACAGGGCCCACCTTCCACCGGGGAGCTGTTTTTT. This sequence uses TRBV5-1 and TRBJ2-2, and TRBD1 matches 7 of the central bases. CDR1 is given as SGHRS and CDR2 as YFSETQ, both from the germline V gene. Taken from cysteine to phenylalanine, the CDR3 has 17 residues. Only the CDR3 part of the read is kept: 51 bases, read in frame from the first base. Trimming removed 2 bases from V and 4 bases from J; the gene matches leave 11 bases unexplained.